A selection of T cell receptor beta chains follows, all from one sample in a study of TIL therapy for anti-PD-1-resistant metastatic lung cancer. TCRdb keeps only in-frame clones here, not all; method: immunoSEQ multiplex PCR. The table records about 45,000 clones, 70% to 80% of them present only once. The source was blood, collected at baseline. The receptors come from a man aged 70-80 years with non-small cell lung cancer. CDR3s include the opening cysteine and the closing phenylalanine or tryptophan. A D gene is named only where the DNA matches it firmly. The size of a clone is reported for some rows only, either as once, few or many, or as a class for expanded clones.

size	V	D	J	CDR3	DNA
.	TRBV2	TRBD1	TRBJ2-5	CASRGQGAETQYF	TGTGCCAGCAGAGGACAGGGGGCGGAGACCCAGTACTTC
once	TRBV5-4	TRBD2	TRBJ2-3	CASGEGTRIDTQYF	TGTGCCAGTGGGGAGGGGACTAGGATTGATACGCAGTATTTT
.	TRBV19	TRBD1	TRBJ2-6	CASSIRGTGANVLTF	TGTGCCAGTAGTATCAGGGGGACTGGGGCCAACGTCCTGACTTTC
.	TRBV7-2	TRBD1	TRBJ1-5	CASSAWPGQGSNQPQHF	TGTGCCAGCAGCGCATGGCCGGGACAGGGCTCCAATCAGCCCCAGCATTTT
.	TRBV5-1	.	TRBJ2-1	CASSSRTRPITSQDRYNEQFF	TGCGCCAGCAGCTCCCGGACGAGGCCCATCACTAGCCAGGACCGATACAATGAGCAGTTCTTC
.	TRBV28	.	TRBJ1-2	CASSFLTEVNGYTF	TGTGCCAGCAGTTTCCTCACAGAGGTTAATGGCTACACCTTC
.	TRBV18	.	TRBJ1-5	CASSPSIDNQPQHF	TGTGCCAGCTCACCAAGTATCGACAATCAGCCCCAGCATTTT
.	TRBV19	TRBD2	TRBJ2-1	CASSISGGPRHNEQFF	TGTGCCAGTAGTATTTCGGGAGGGCCCAGGCACAATGAGCAGTTCTTC
.	TRBV7-9	TRBD1	TRBJ1-1	CASQTGPGTEAFF	TGTGCCAGCCAGACAGGGCCCGGCACTGAAGCTTTCTTT
once	TRBV5-1	.	TRBJ2-2	CASSFVGPAGELFF	TGCGCCAGCAGCTTCGTGGGGCCGGCCGGGGAGCTGTTTTTT
.	TRBV25-1	.	TRBJ1-2	CASTTGYGYTF	TGTGCCAGCACCACGGGGTATGGCTACACCTTC
.	TRBV9	.	TRBJ1-5	CASNSGATNQPQHF	TGTGCCAGCAACTCAGGGGCCACGAATCAGCCCCAGCATTTT
.	TRBV19	TRBD1	TRBJ2-1	CASSIVAGGQFF	TGTGCCAGTAGTATAGTGGCAGGGGGTCAGTTCTTC
.	TRBV5-4	.	TRBJ1-6	CASSLAQPNSPLHF	TGTGCCAGCAGCTTGGCCCAGCCAAATTCACCCCTCCACTTT
.	TRBV5-1	.	TRBJ1-1	CASSPERGGTEAFF	TGCGCCAGCAGCCCGGAACGGGGAGGCACTGAAGCTTTCTTT
once	TRBV2	TRBD2	TRBJ2-7	CASSWGTSGKYEQYF	TGTGCCAGCAGTTGGGGGACTAGCGGGAAATACGAGCAGTACTTC
.	TRBV11-2	.	TRBJ2-1	CASSSPGLGNNEQFF	TGTGCCAGCAGCTCGCCGGGGCTAGGGAACAATGAGCAGTTCTTC
.	TRBV27	.	TRBJ2-7	CASSLSADTYEQYF	TGTGCCAGCAGTTTATCTGCAGATACCTACGAGCAGTACTTC
.	TRBV7-2	.	TRBJ1-2	CASSDRYYGYTF	TGTGCCAGCAGTGACAGGTACTATGGCTACACCTTC
.	TRBV15	.	TRBJ1-1	CATGTDMNTEAFF	TGTGCCACCGGTACAGACATGAACACTGAAGCTTTCTTT
.	TRBV5-1	TRBD1	TRBJ1-1	CASVEGAGTEAFF	TGCGCCAGCGTGGAGGGGGCCGGCACTGAAGCTTTCTTT
few	TRBV28	.	TRBJ2-7	CASSLSPYEQYF	TGTGCCAGCAGTTTAAGTCCTTACGAGCAGTACTTC
.	TRBV4-2	TRBD2	TRBJ2-7	CASSQAGTSSEQYF	TGTGCCAGCAGCCAAGCAGGGACTAGCTCCGAGCAGTACTTC
few	TRBV10-1	.	TRBJ2-7	CAGPFRDCSHEQYF	TGCGCCGGGCCCTTCCGGGATTGCTCCCACGAGCAGTACTTC
few	TRBV10-1	TRBD2	TRBJ2-7	CASSPTSPRREQYF	TGCGCCAGCAGTCCGACTAGCCCTCGGAGGGAGCAGTACTTC
few	TRBV27	.	TRBJ1-6	CASRRVGANSPLHF	TGTGCCAGCAGGCGAGTGGGGGCTAATTCACCCCTCCACTTT
.	TRBV7-3	TRBD2	TRBJ2-2	CASSSGLAEDTGELFF	TGTGCCAGCAGCTCGGGACTAGCGGAAGATACCGGGGAGCTGTTTTTT
.	TRBV6-5	TRBD2	TRBJ2-3	CASSYSLAGGTDTQYF	TGTGCCAGCAGTTACTCTCTAGCGGGAGGTACAGATACGCAGTATTTT
.	TRBV5-6	.	TRBJ1-6	CASSFRDPRNSPLHF	TGTGCCAGCAGCTTCAGGGACCCCCGTAATTCACCCCTCCACTTT
.	TRBV28	.	TRBJ2-5	CASSLNRETQYF	TGTGCCAGCAGTCTTAATAGGGAGACCCAGTACTTC
.	TRBV7-3	TRBD1	TRBJ2-7	CASSLGGQGAYEQYF	TGTGCCAGCAGCCTGGGGGGACAGGGGGCCTACGAGCAGTACTTC
.	TRBV5-6	.	TRBJ2-2	CATPLLGGELFF	TGTGCCACCCCCCTCTTGGGGGGAGAGCTGTTTTTT
once	TRBV5-1	.	TRBJ1-2	CASSQAAGDTPYGYTF	TGCGCCAGCAGCCAAGCGGCGGGGGACACCCCCTATGGCTACACCTTC
.	TRBV5-1	TRBD2	TRBJ2-2	CASSLEGLANTGELFF	TGCGCCAGCAGCTTGGAGGGACTAGCGAACACCGGGGAGCTGTTTTTT
.	TRBV5-4	TRBD1	TRBJ2-3	CASSSSRPLGQTTDTQYF	TGTGCCAGCAGCTCAAGTAGACCTTTGGGACAGACCACAGATACGCAGTATTTT
.	TRBV11-2	.	TRBJ2-1	CASRRIQGSYNEQFF	TGTGCCAGCAGACGGATACAGGGCAGCTACAATGAGCAGTTCTTC
few	TRBV19	TRBD2	TRBJ2-3	CASSPTSGGATDTQYF	TGTGCCAGTAGTCCTACGAGCGGGGGGGCAACAGATACGCAGTATTTT